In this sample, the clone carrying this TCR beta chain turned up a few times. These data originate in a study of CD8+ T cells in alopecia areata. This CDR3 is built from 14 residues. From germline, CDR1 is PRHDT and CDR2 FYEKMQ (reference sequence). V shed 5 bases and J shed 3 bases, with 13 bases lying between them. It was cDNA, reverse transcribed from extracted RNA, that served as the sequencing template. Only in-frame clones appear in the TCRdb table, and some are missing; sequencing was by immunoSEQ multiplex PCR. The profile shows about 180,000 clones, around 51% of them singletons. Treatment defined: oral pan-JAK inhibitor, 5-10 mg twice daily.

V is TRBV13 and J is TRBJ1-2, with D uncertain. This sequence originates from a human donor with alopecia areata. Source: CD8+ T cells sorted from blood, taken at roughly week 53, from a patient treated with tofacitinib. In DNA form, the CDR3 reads TGTGCCAGCAGCCTGGAAGAGGGTTACTATGGCTACACCTTC. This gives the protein CASSLEEGYYGYTF.